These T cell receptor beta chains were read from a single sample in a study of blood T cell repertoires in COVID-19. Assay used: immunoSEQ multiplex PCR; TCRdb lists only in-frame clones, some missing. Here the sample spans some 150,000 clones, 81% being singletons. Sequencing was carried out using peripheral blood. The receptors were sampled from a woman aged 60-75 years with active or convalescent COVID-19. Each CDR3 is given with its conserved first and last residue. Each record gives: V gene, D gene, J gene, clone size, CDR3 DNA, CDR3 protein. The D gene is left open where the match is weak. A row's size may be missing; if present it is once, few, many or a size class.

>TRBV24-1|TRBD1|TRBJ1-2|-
TGTGCCACCAGTGATTCCGGGACAGGGTCCTATGGCTACACCTTC
CATSDSGTGSYGYTF
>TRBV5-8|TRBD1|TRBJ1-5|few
TGTGCCAGCAGCTGGGGACAGATAAATCAGCCCCAGCATTTT
CASSWGQINQPQHF
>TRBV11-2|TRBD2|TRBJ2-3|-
TGTGCCAGCAGCTTAGAGGAGGGACTAGCGGGAGATACGCAGTATTTT
CASSLEEGLAGDTQYF
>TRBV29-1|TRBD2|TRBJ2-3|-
TGCAGCGTTGAGCGGGGGGGCACAGATACGCAGTATTTT
CSVERGGTDTQYF
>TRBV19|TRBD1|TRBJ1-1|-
TGTGCCAGTAGAAACAGGGGGGTAACTGAAGCTTTCTTT
CASRNRGVTEAFF
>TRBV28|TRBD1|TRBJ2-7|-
TGTGCCAGCAGAGGACAGGGGGCGAGCTCCTACGAGCAGTACTTC
CASRGQGASSYEQYF
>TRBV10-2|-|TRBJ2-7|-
TGCGCCAGCAGTGGATCAGTTGACGAGCAGTACTTC
CASSGSVDEQYF
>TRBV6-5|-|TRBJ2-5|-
TGTGCCAGCCGAAGGGGGGGACGGGAGACCCAGTACTTC
CASRRGGRETQYF
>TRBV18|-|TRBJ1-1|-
TGTGCCAGCTCACCCGCTACCAGGGGAACCATGAACACTGAAGCTTTCTTT
CASSPATRGTMNTEAFF
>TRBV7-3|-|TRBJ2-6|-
TGTGCCAGCAGCTTAACGGCTAGCGCCGGGGCCAACGTCCTGACTTTC
CASSLTASAGANVLTF
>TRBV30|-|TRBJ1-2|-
TGTGCCTGGAGTTCCGAGGGATATGGCTACACCTTC
CAWSSEGYGYTF
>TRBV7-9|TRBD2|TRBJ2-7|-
TGTGCCAGCAGCTTTGCCGGGACTAGCTACGAGCAGTACTTC
CASSFAGTSYEQYF
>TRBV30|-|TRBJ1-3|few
TGTGCCTGGAGTCTCGAGGAGGGAAACACCATATATTTT
CAWSLEEGNTIYF
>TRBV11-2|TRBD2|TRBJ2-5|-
TGTGCCAGCAGTCCGGGACTACCCGCGGAGACCCAGTACTTC
CASSPGLPAETQYF
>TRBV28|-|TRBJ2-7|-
TGTGCCAGCAGTTTGACAGATTACGAGCAGTACTTC
CASSLTDYEQYF
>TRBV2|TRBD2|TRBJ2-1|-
TGTGCCAGCACCAGATCTAGCGGGGGTTACAATGAGCAGTTCTTC
CASTRSSGGYNEQFF
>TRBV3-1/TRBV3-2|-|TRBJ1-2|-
TGTGCCAGCAGCCTCCTGTTGGGGCTACAGTCGGCTGGCTACACCTTC
CASSLLLGLQSAGYTF
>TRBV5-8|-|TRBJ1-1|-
TGTGCCAGCAGCTTGGAGGTATCAGGGAACACTGAAGCTTTCTTT
CASSLEVSGNTEAFF
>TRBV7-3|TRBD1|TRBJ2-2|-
TGTGCCAGCAGCGCCCTAGCAGGGGGCGACACCGGGGAGCTGTTTTTT
CASSALAGGDTGELFF
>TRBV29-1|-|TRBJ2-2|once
TGCAGCGTTACTGGGAACACCGGGGAGCTGTTTTTT
CSVTGNTGELFF
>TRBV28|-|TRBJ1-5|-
TGTGCCATTAGCCCTGCTGGACAGCCCCAGCATTTT
CAISPAGQPQHF
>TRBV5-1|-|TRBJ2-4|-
TGCGCCAGCAGCCCAGATATGGGAGAACTAGCCAAAAACATTCAGTACTTC
CASSPDMGELAKNIQYF
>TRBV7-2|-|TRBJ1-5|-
TGTGCCAGCAGCTCTGGACAGCTGGGACAGCCCCAGCATTTT
CASSSGQLGQPQHF
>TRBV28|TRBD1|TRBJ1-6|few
TGTGCCAGCAGTTCCGGGACAGGGAATGTGGGTAATTCACCCCTCCACTTT
CASSSGTGNVGNSPLHF
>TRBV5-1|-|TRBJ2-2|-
TGCGCCAGCAGCTTGAGCGAGGCCAGGGAGCTGTTTTTT
CASSLSEARELFF
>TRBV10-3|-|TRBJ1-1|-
TGTGCCATCACAGGGAACCGGGCCACTGAAGCTTTCTTT
CAITGNRATEAFF
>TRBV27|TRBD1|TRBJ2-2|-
TGTGCCAGCAGTACGACCGGGACAGGGGTGACCGGGGAGCTGTTTTTT
CASSTTGTGVTGELFF
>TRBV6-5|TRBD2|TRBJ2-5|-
TGTGCCAGCAGTTACGCGGGAGAGGGTTATGAGACCCAGTACTTC
CASSYAGEGYETQYF
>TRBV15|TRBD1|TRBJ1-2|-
TGTGCCACCAGCAGACCTACAGGGGGCCCTCACTATGGCTACACCTTC
CATSRPTGGPHYGYTF
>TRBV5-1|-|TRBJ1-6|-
TGCGCCAGCAGCTTGTACGAGGAGAATTCACCCCTCCACTTT
CASSLYEENSPLHF
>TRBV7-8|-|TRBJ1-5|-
TGTGCCAGCAGCCAACTCGGGACACCCTATCAGCCCCAGCATTTT
CASSQLGTPYQPQHF
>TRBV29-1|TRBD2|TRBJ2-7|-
TGCAGCGTTGTCCTGGGACTAGCCGGAGACGAGCAGTACTTC
CSVVLGLAGDEQYF
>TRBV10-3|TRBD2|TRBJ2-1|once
TGTGCCATCACCCGGCTAGCGGGAGTGAATGAGCAGTTCTTC
CAITRLAGVNEQFF
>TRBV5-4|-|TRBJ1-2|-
TGTGCCAGCAGCTTGACCGGAGCTAACTATGGCTACACCTTC
CASSLTGANYGYTF
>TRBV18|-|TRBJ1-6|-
TGTGCCAGCTCACCCTTTGAATCCGGCCAGGGAAAACAAACTAATTCACCCCTCCACTTT
CASSPFESGQGKQTNSPLHF
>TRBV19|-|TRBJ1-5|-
TGTGCCAGTAGTACCCCCCGGGTGACGGGGTATCAGCCCCAGCATTTT
CASSTPRVTGYQPQHF
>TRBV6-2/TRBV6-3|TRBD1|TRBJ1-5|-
TGTGCCAGCAGTCGACTACCGGGACAGGCTAATCAGCCCCAGCATTTT
CASSRLPGQANQPQHF
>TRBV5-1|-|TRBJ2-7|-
TGCGCCAGCAGCTTGGGACAGGCCGGAGGCGGGCAGTACTTC
CASSLGQAGGGQYF
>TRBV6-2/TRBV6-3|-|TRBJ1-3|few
TGTGCCAGCAGTTACTCGAGCTTTTCTGGAAACACCATATATTTT
CASSYSSFSGNTIYF
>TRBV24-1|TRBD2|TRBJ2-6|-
TGTGCCACCAGTAACGGGGGGGCGGGGGCCAACGTCCTGACTTTC
CATSNGGAGANVLTF
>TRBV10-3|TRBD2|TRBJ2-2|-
TGTGCCACTCTCGGGACTAGCGGGAGGGCCGGCGGGGAGCTGTTTTTT
CATLGTSGRAGGELFF
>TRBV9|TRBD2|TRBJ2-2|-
TGTGCCAGCAGGGTTGATAGCGGGGGGGCCCCCGGGGAGCTGTTTTTT
CASRVDSGGAPGELFF
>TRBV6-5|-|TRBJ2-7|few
TGTGCCAGCAGGAAGCAGGGGGGCAACGAGCAGTACTTC
CASRKQGGNEQYF
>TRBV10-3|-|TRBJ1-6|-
TGTGCCATCAGCGACAGGTATAATTCACCCCTCCACTTT
CAISDRYNSPLHF
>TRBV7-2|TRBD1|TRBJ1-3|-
TGTGCCAGCAGCTTAGCCGGGACAGGGAGGAATTTAAACACCATATATTTT
CASSLAGTGRNLNTIYF
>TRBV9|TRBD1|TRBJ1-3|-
TGTGCCAGCAGCGTACAGGGGGCGCGGGGAAACACCATATATTTT
CASSVQGARGNTIYF
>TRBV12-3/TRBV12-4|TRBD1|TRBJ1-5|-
TGTGCCAGCGCGCAGGGGGGTAATCAGCCCCAGCATTTT
CASAQGGNQPQHF
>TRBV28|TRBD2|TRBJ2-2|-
TGTGCCAGCAGTTCCCACTCTAGCGGGGGCACCGGGGAGCTGTTTTTT
CASSSHSSGGTGELFF
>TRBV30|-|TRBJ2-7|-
TGTGCCTGGAGTGTACGCAGGGGATACTACGAGCAGTACTTC
CAWSVRRGYYEQYF
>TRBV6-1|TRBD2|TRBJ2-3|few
TGTGCCAGCAGTGAATCAGGGAGGGGCACAGATACGCAGTATTTT
CASSESGRGTDTQYF
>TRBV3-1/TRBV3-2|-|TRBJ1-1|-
TGTGCCAGCAGCCCCCGGGACGGACTAGAAGCTTTCTTT
CASSPRDGLEAFF
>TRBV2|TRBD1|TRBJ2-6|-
TGTGCCAGCAGGGACAGGGATTGGGCTGGGGCCAACGTCCTGACTTTC
CASRDRDWAGANVLTF
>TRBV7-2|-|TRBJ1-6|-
TGTGCCAGCGCGTCGGGTTCCTATAATTCACCCCTCCACTTT
CASASGSYNSPLHF
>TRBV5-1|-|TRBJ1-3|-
TGCGCCAGCAGCTTAAACAGTCCTATTGGAAACACCATATATTTT
CASSLNSPIGNTIYF
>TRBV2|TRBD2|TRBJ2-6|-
TGTGCCAGCAGTGTTAGCGGGAGCAGTTTCTCTGGGGCCAACGTCCTGACTTTC
CASSVSGSSFSGANVLTF
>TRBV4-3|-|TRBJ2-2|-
TGCGCCAGCAGCCAAGTGGCAGGGAACACCGGGGAGCTGTTTTTT
CASSQVAGNTGELFF
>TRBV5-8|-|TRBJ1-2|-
TGTGCCAGCAGCTTGGTATTTGGAGGCGGCTACACCTTC
CASSLVFGGGYTF